The T cell receptor (beta chain) under discussion was sequenced for a study of cytomegalovirus exposure and HLA in healthy donors (dated by TCRdb to about 2017). With regard to the full study: In an earlier analysis of roughly 500 of the donors, 250 to 300 Gb of sequence data and some 120 million unique TCR beta sequences from 180 million or so T cells were reported. An early release covering 500 to 750 HLA-typed donors comprised around 300 gigabases of sequencing data and roughly 86 million unique TCR sequences. The genetic ancestry cluster associated with self-reported Caucasian donors included roughly four fifths of the 350 to 500 genotyped donors. The study was designed to test whether signatures of past pathogen exposure could be identified by cataloging public T cell receptors. The study used immunosequencing to profile the T cell repertoires of approximately 690 subjects and linked those repertoires to cytomegalovirus serostatus. Along with the roughly 710-subject first cohort, a separate validation cohort of 120 different subjects was used. To predict cytomegalovirus infection status, the study combined high-throughput TCR immunosequencing, statistical association of individual TCRs with disease status, and machine learning. A later analysis re-analyzed previously published TCR beta repertoires from roughly 600 donors and added high-resolution HLA genotyping to study TCR occurrence patterns. In the later analysis, no new phenotypic data were used to find candidate immune exposures; instead, reliance was placed on TCR beta sequences and their occurrence across donors. To decide whether each TCR beta V gene segment behaved as functional or pseudogenic, an earlier analysis of some 600 of the donors relied on high-throughput TCR beta sequencing. Donor age, sex, ethnicity and CMV serostatus were compiled alongside the repertoire data. Genome-wide SNP genotypes for about three fifths of the 666 donors were used in a later genetic analysis, which treated that subset as a discovery cohort. All discovery cohort repertoires had been generated on a single sequencing platform. Class I and class II HLA loci were covered by the typing at four-digit resolution. Typing coverage varied by locus: 629-630 donors for A, B, C, DRB1 and DQB1; approximately 500 for DQA1; more than 600 for DPA1; about 450 for DPB1. Roughly five DR-DQ haplotypes were handled as single units for association and clustering, since linkage in the cohort was strong. Among 300 to 500 genotyped donors of the cohort, an average of around 250,000 unique TCR beta nucleotide sequences was sequenced per donor, of which 15% to 20% were non-productive. The study at large found these results: The cohort was sequenced for TCR beta chains only, and without alpha or paired-chain data the features that could be detected were limited. The study listed around 160 TCR beta chains as associated with cytomegalovirus. In both the original and validation cohorts, the classifier was reported to diagnose cytomegalovirus status with high specificity and sensitivity. Broadly in line with IMGT annotations, most TCR beta V segments showed up in productive rearrangements about 87% or about 30% of the time in an earlier analysis of several hundred of the donors. An association between a missense DCLRE1C variant and V-gene and J-gene trimming of TCR beta chains was found in a later genetic analysis and replicated in an independent cohort. According to the authors, the approach could potentially be generalized to other disease states and immunological phenotypes. In a later analysis, HLA-associated TCR beta chains were found to be more clonally expanded and to have lower generation probabilities than equally common non-associated chains. Compared with the roughly 710-donor mean, donors in an Asian-associated ancestry cluster had fewer N-insertions in productive TCRs, according to a later genetic analysis. A few of the identified cytomegalovirus-associated TCR beta chains were confirmed in vitro to be specific for cytomegalovirus antigens. A further reported finding was that TCR beta sequences accurately predicted the HLA-A and HLA-B alleles for most subjects in the first cohort. Immune exposure information for the cohort was limited to CMV serostatus. Because counts were too low, around 17 rarely observed V segments, including chromosome 9 orphons, were left out of the earlier analysis of several hundred of the donors. A later analysis found that most CMV-associated TCR beta chains appeared HLA-restricted, with HLA associations seemingly driven largely by CMV exposure. Sequencing depth was assumed to be roughly uniform across donors in the presence/absence analyses, though that assumption may not hold. A cluster of highly shared sequence variants was judged likely to be a technical artifact of the sequencing pipeline. When HLA alleles, especially DR and DQ, strongly co-occurred, attributing TCR associations to individual alleles was difficult. In a later analysis, TCR association rates were found to vary across HLA loci, with the most associated TCRs seen for DRB1 alleles and the fewest for HLA-C alleles. In a later analysis, about 16,000 TCR beta sequences were associated with specific HLA alleles at a false discovery rate of 0.05. The 87-base-pair reads could not distinguish some IMGT-functional V segments, including TRBV6-2 and TRBV6-3, so those segments were excluded. HLA typing was unavailable for some donors at each locus, so association tests used only the typed subset. Most TCR sequences were observed very rarely across donors, whereas some public TCRs were present in many individuals. A later analysis reported that several top co-occurrence clusters appeared linked to parvovirus B19, influenza, CMV and Epstein-Barr virus. Linkage disequilibrium might explain the correlated functional status among segregating V segments, but an unknown experimental factor could not be excluded.

On this clone itself: The clone's antigen remains unknown. No clone much larger than this one lies a single base away; base qualities are absent.

The method behind the library was the immunoSEQ multiplex PCR assay. A mixture of 60 forward primers for TCR Vbeta segments and 13 reverse primers for TCR Jbeta segments was used in the multiplex PCR. The CDR3 region of rearranged TCR beta genes was amplified from genomic DNA with a multiplex PCR assay. The amplified TCR beta libraries were sequenced on the Illumina HiSeq System as 87-base-pair reads. Turning to the authors' computational methods: A later analysis tallied roughly 78 million unique TCR beta chains across the 666 repertoires, and about 10 million of those chains were shared by two or more donors. To remove PCR and sequencing errors, raw reads were error-corrected and collapsed into unique sequences using a nearest-neighbor algorithm that merged closely related sequences. Alignment of CDR3 sequences to IMGT reference sequences was used to assign V, D and J gene segments. Each retained sequence needed at least a six-nucleotide match to both a V gene segment and a J gene segment. A rearrangement counted as productive if the CDR3 had no stop codons and remained in frame with V and J, and every other rearrangement counted as non-productive. CDR3 was defined by IMGT convention, running from the second conserved V-encoded cysteine to the conserved J-encoded phenylalanine. The earlier analysis of about 590 of the donors excluded sequences that lacked an unambiguous match to a single V gene segment. In an earlier analysis of 587 of the donors, a V segment was called functional when productive rearrangements were above 56.7%, and segregating when the standard deviation between donors exceeded 5%. A statistical classification framework was developed to diagnose cytomegalovirus status using the catalog of TCR beta chain sequences. A later analysis assigned V and J genes by comparing TCR nucleotide sequences with IMGT/GENE-DB human TR gene sequences. The TCRdist pipeline was used in a later analysis to assign CDR3 sequences and most-parsimonious VDJ recombination scenarios. A later analysis defined each TCR beta chain by its CDR3 amino acid sequence plus V-gene family, and excluded reads lacking a unique V-gene family. To address suspected cross-contamination and a sequencing artifact, a later analysis removed around 600 highly shared, low-generation-probability nucleotide sequences. In a later analysis, a clonal expansion index was calculated for each public chain from normalized within-repertoire ranks of inferred template counts. Generation probabilities in a later analysis came from a VDJ recombination model fitted to out-of-frame rearrangements, and those results were checked against IGoR. In a later analysis, hypergeometric tests were used to score TCR-TCR, TCR-HLA and TCR-CMV co-occurrence, with a repertoire-size bias correction applied to TCR pairs. In a later analysis, false discovery rates were estimated by permuting HLA or CMV assignments 20 times. In a later analysis, co-occurring TCRs were grouped with DBSCAN, and TCRdist sequence similarity was added when clustering was performed within HLA-allele-positive subsets. For co-occurrence clustering, repertoires with fewer than 30,000 or more than 120,000 public chains were excluded, along with five or six repertoires with anomalous nucleotide sharing. The immuneACCESS repertoire file appears here via TCRdb, limited to in-frame rearrangements. These files lack a portion of the clones; in checked studies, under half of the deficit traces to unresolved V genes, and the cause of the others is not known. That table supplies the V and J calls and clone size; D and trimming were determined from the DNA. Present in this sample are 70,000 to 95,000 clones, around 81% of which were seen just once. The ten largest clones add up to approximately 1.6% of the sample.

The cohort comprised more than 550 healthy bone marrow donors. All cohort members were sampled while nominally healthy, although unrecorded immune exposures were likely present. The donor tested CMV seronegative and was one of the 352 seronegative cohort members. A peripheral blood sample was collected from each donor, and TCR beta sequencing was performed on peripheral blood mononuclear cells. Genomic DNA was extracted from the blood cell samples with the Qiagen DNeasy Blood Extraction Kit. CDR1 is given as MGHDK and CDR2 as SYGVNS, both from the germline V gene. Relative to germline, V is 5 bases shorter and J is 0 bases shorter, with 11 bases between their ends. Including cysteine and phenylalanine, the CDR3 has 15 amino acids. Just the 45-base CDR3 DNA is kept, in frame starting at base 1.

This chain joins TRBV25-1 to TRBJ2-1; TRBD1 might be the D gene, on 6 matching bases. Sequences were obtained from PBMCs. The sequence derives from a man aged 35-49 years in good health and CMV-seronegative. The CDR3: CASSKTGTSYNEQFF. The DNA sequence follows: TGTGCCAGCAGTAAGACAGGCACCTCCTACAATGAGCAGTTCTTC.